These T cell receptor beta chains were read from a single sample in a study of neurological immune-mediated disorders. One entry per CDR3 protein results from TCRdb running MiXCR on the 5' RACE reads. The sample holds some 30,000 distinct CDR3 sequences, around 13% seen once. The sample comprised PBMCs. These receptors all come from a woman in her forties in good health. The CDR3 runs from the conserved cysteine through the conserved F or W. Fields, in order: D gene, clone size, CDR3 length, J gene, V gene, CDR3 protein, CDR3 DNA. D genes are given only for firm matches. Size is omitted from some rows. Given values are once, few, many or a class for expanded clones.

- | many | 14 | TRBJ1-5 | TRBV5-5 | CASSRGGYNQPQHF | TGTGCCAGCAGCCGGGGGGGGTACAATCAGCCCCAGCATTTT
TRBD1 | many | 13 | TRBJ2-7 | TRBV12-3/TRBV12-4 | CASSFGQGYEQYF | TGTGCCAGCAGTTTCGGACAGGGCTACGAGCAGTACTTC
- | many | 12 | TRBJ1-1 | TRBV29-1 | CSVVRVGSEAFF | TGCAGCGTTGTTCGAGTTGGGAGTGAAGCTTTCTTT
TRBD1 | many | 16 | TRBJ2-2 | TRBV7-8 | CASSLRSGTETGELFF | TGTGCCAGCAGCTTACGTTCCGGGACAGAGACCGGGGAGCTGTTTTTT
TRBD1 | many | 16 | TRBJ1-2 | TRBV4-3 | CASSQDRTGALYGYTF | TGCGCCAGCAGCCAAGACCGGACAGGGGCCCTCTATGGCTACACCTTC
- | many | 18 | TRBJ2-1 | TRBV27 | CASSPGLGHRGSYNEQFF | TGTGCCAGCAGTCCCGGTCTAGGTCATAGGGGGTCCTACAATGAGCAGTTCTTC
TRBD2 | many | 18 | TRBJ2-2 | TRBV4-2 | CASSQEFGAGGPTGELFF | TGTGCCAGCAGCCAAGAATTCGGAGCGGGGGGGCCTACCGGGGAGCTGTTTTTT
- | many | 11 | TRBJ1-1 | TRBV25-1 | CASSLTTEAFF | TGTGCCAGCAGTCTGACCACTGAAGCTTTCTTT
TRBD1 | - | 17 | TRBJ2-6 | TRBV4-3 | CASSQGDSLSGANVLTF | TGCGCCAGCAGCCAAGGGGACAGCCTCTCTGGGGCCAACGTCCTGACTTTC
TRBD2 | many | 19 | TRBJ2-5 | TRBV27 | CASSQRTSGGLEGSETQYF | TGTGCCAGCAGTCAACGGACTAGCGGGGGCCTGGAGGGGTCTGAGACCCAGTACTTC
- | many | 14 | TRBJ1-2 | TRBV9 | CASSDWTSNYGYTF | TGTGCCAGCAGCGATTGGACGAGTAACTATGGCTACACCTTC
TRBD1 | many | 16 | TRBJ2-1 | TRBV20-1 | CSATSSRDSPHNEQFF | TGCAGTGCAACATCTTCACGGGACAGTCCACACAATGAGCAGTTCTTC
TRBD2 | many | 15 | TRBJ2-5 | TRBV18 | CASSGLAGDQETQYF | TGTGCCAGCTCGGGACTAGCGGGAGATCAAGAGACCCAGTACTTC
TRBD1 | many | 15 | TRBJ1-4 | TRBV7-2 | CASRREGQRNEKLFF | TGTGCCAGCAGGAGAGAGGGACAGCGGAATGAAAAACTGTTTTTT
TRBD1 | many | 14 | TRBJ2-7 | TRBV10-3 | CAISAGDRGDEQYF | TGTGCCATCAGTGCTGGGGACAGGGGGGACGAGCAGTACTTC
- | many | 13 | TRBJ2-7 | TRBV12-3/TRBV12-4 | CASSPYPTYEQYF | TGTGCCAGCAGTCCCTACCCCACCTACGAGCAGTACTTC
- | many | 13 | TRBJ1-2 | TRBV6-5 | CASSSTDRWGYTF | TGTGCCAGCAGTTCGACAGACCGTTGGGGCTACACCTTC
- | - | 15 | TRBJ2-7 | TRBV20-1 | CSARDPGTTSYEQYF | TGCAGTGCTAGAGATCCTGGGACAACCTCCTACGAGCAGTACTTC
- | many | 13 | TRBJ2-7 | TRBV10-3 | CAISPGTEEEQYF | TGTGCCATCAGCCCCGGGACGGAAGAAGAGCAGTACTTC
TRBD1 | many | 14 | TRBJ1-5 | TRBV29-1 | CSVLTGEGGQPQHF | TGCAGCGTTCTTACAGGGGAGGGGGGTCAGCCCCAGCATTTT
- | many | 17 | TRBJ1-3 | TRBV18 | CASSPLGSEPRGNTIYF | TGTGCCAGCTCACCACTGGGCAGCGAGCCCCGGGGAAACACCATATATTTT
TRBD2 | many | 16 | TRBJ2-3 | TRBV6-2/TRBV6-3 | CASSYLAGVTTDTQYF | TGTGCCAGCAGTTACCTGGCGGGAGTCACCACAGATACGCAGTATTTT
- | many | 14 | TRBJ1-2 | TRBV6-2/TRBV6-3 | CASVTSGAFYGYTF | TGTGCCAGCGTGACCTCGGGGGCATTCTATGGCTACACCTTC
- | many | 13 | TRBJ1-4 | TRBV4-3 | CASSPRTYEKLFF | TGCGCCAGCAGCCCCCGGACTTACGAAAAACTGTTTTTT
- | many | 14 | TRBJ2-3 | TRBV4-1 | CASSQRQDQDTQYF | TGCGCCAGCAGCCAGAGACAGGACCAAGATACGCAGTATTTT
- | many | 12 | TRBJ1-1 | TRBV6-2/TRBV6-3 | CASSLMNTEAFF | TGTGCCAGCAGTTTAATGAACACTGAAGCTTTCTTT
- | few | 14 | TRBJ2-3 | TRBV6-2/TRBV6-3 | CASRKDTSTDTQYF | TGTGCCAGCAGGAAGGACACAAGCACAGATACGCAGTATTTT
- | many | 16 | TRBJ2-1 | TRBV7-2 | CASSPKSGSSYNEQFF | TGTGCCAGCAGCCCTAAGAGCGGAAGCTCCTACAATGAGCAGTTCTTC
- | many | 19 | TRBJ2-6 | TRBV20-1 | CSASGQLRDLRSGANVLTF | TGCAGTGCCTCCGGACAGCTCCGCGACTTGCGCTCTGGGGCCAACGTCCTGACTTTC
TRBD1 | many | 14 | TRBJ1-1 | TRBV29-1 | CSVADRGLNTEAFF | TGCAGCGTTGCCGACAGGGGCTTAAACACTGAAGCTTTCTTT
TRBD1 | medium-sized | 13 | TRBJ1-2 | TRBV12-3/TRBV12-4 | CASSPTGRNGYTF | TGTGCCAGCAGTCCGACAGGGAGGAATGGCTACACCTTC
- | many | 14 | TRBJ2-1 | TRBV12-3/TRBV12-4 | CASSDGTYDNEQFF | TGTGCCAGCAGCGACGGGACGTACGACAATGAGCAGTTCTTC
TRBD2 | many | 16 | TRBJ2-3 | TRBV7-2 | CASSLRSSGRVDTQYF | TGTGCCAGCAGCTTAAGGTCTAGCGGGAGAGTAGATACGCAGTATTTT